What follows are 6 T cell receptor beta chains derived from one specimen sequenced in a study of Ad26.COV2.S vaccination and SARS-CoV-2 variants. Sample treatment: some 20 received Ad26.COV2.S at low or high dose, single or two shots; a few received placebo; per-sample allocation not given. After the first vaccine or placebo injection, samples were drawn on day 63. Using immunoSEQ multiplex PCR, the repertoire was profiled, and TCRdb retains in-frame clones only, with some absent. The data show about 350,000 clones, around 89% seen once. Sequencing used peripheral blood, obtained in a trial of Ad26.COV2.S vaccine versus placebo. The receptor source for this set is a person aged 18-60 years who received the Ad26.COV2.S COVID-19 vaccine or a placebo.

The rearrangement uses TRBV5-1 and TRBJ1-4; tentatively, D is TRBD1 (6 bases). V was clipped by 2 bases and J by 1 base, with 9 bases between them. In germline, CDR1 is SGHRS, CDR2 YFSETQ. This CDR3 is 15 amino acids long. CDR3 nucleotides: TGCGCCAGCAGCTTTTCGACAGGAACTAATGAAAAACTGTTTTTT. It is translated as CASSFSTGTNEKLFF. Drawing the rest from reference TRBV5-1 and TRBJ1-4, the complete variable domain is KAGVTQTPRYLIKTRGQQVTLSCSPISGHRSVSWYQQTPGQGLQFLFEYFSETQRNKGNFPGRFSGRQFSNSRSEMNVSTLELGDSALYLCASSFSTGTNEKLFFGSGTQLSVL.

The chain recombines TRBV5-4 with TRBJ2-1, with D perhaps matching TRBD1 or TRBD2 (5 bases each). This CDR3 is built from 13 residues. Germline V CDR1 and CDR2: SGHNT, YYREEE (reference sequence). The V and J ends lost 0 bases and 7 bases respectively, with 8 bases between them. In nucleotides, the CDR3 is TGTGCCAGCAGCTTGGACAGGAGGAATGAGCAGTTCTTC. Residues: CASSLDRRNEQFF.

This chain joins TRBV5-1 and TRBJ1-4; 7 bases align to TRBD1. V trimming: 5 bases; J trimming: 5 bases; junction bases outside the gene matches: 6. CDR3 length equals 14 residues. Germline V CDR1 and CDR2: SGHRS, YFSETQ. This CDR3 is CASSRDSANEKLFF. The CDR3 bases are TGCGCCAGCAGTCGGGACAGTGCCAATGAAAAACTGTTTTTT.

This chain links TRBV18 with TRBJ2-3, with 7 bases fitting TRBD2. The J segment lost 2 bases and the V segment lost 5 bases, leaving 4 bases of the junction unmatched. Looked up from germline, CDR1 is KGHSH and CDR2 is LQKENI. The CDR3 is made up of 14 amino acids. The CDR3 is CASSSTSDTDTQYF. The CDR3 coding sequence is TGTGCCAGCTCATCTACTAGCGACACAGATACGCAGTATTTT.

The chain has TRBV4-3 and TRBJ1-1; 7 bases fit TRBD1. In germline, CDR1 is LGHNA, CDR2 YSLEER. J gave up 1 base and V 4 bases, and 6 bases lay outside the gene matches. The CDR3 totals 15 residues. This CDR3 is CASSRTRTGNTEAFF. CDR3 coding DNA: TGCGCCAGCAGCCGAACTCGGACAGGGAACACTGAAGCTTTCTTT.

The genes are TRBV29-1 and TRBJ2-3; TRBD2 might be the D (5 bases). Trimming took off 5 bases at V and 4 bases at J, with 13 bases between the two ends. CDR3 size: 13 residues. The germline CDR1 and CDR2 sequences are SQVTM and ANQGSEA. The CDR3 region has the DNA TGCAGCGTTTTGGGATCCGGGGCAGATACGCAGTATTTT. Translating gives CSVLGSGADTQYF.